This T cell receptor (beta chain) was identified in a study of beta chain features in type 1 diabetes. Study summary: Analysis included 100 million to 110 million sorted cells drawn from all samples.

The V segment lost 6 bases and the J segment 8 bases; nucleotides outside the gene matches: 2. CDR1 is DFQATT and CDR2 is SNEGSKA in the germline V gene (reference sequence). The CDR3 has 10 residues. Populations isolated by sorting all had purity greater than 95%. The study reverse transcribed the entire isolated RNA, so it sequenced expressed TCRB transcripts. Sequenced by immunoSEQ multiplex PCR; TCRdb stores in-frame clones only, minus some. The sample yields 390,000 or so clones, about 14% seen once. About this clone: What it recognizes is unknown.

The study's findings and limits: Type 1 diabetes patients had fewer VDJ junction insertions and more deletions.

Sequencing was performed on naive CD4+ T cells from blood. The source of this sequence is a man aged 25 to 40 in good health. This chain links TRBV20-1 with TRBJ2-3, with 7 bases identical to TRBD2. CDR3 region: CSAPGGTQYF. In DNA, the CDR3 is TGCAGTGCCCCGGGGGGTACGCAGTATTTT.